The TCR beta chain under discussion was sequenced for a study of lymphopenia after photon versus proton radiotherapy. About this clone itself: What it recognizes is unknown.

Study observations and caveats: Post-nadir diversity loss with photons came from oligoclonal expansion, particularly CD8+ Temra cells. Better survival with proton therapy was suggested as possible, not demonstrated. Larger post-nadir TCR diversity loss correlated inversely with survival in deceased patients.

V was cut by 3 bases and J by 1 base, with 4 bases left in between. Germline V gene lookup returns CDR1 SGHVS and CDR2 FNYEAQ. The CDR3 loop spans 13 amino acids. Profiling relied on immunoSEQ multiplex PCR, and the TCRdb table lists in-frame clones only, not all of them. The sample holds 75,000 to 95,000 clones, around four fifths seen once. The input for sequencing was peripheral blood, taken from a patient treated with proton-based radiotherapy. The chain uses TRBV7-6 and TRBJ1-3; D is uncertain. This sequence was found in a man aged 55 to 70 with pancreatic cancer. CDR3 sequence reads: CASSFGSGNTIYF. CDR3 in DNA: TGTGCCAGCAGCTTCGGTTCTGGAAACACCATATATTTT.